The rows below give T cell receptor beta chains drawn from one sample of a study of T cell changes during pregnancy in multiple sclerosis. Sequencing was performed with immunoSEQ multiplex PCR; in TCRdb, only in-frame clones are kept and a portion is missing. This sample has about 49,000 clones, with around 90% found just once. Sample: peripheral blood, taken after pregnancy. These receptors were collected from a female donor in good health, enrolled as a control in a pregnancy study. The conserved cysteine and the conserved F or W are not part of the CDR3 here.

CDR3 length,J gene,V gene,CDR3 protein
9,TRBJ2-7,TRBV2,ASGTTYEQY
12,TRBJ2-2,TRBV19,ASSITANTGELF
12,TRBJ1-2,TRBV19,AVYGGSSNYGYT
10,TRBJ1-5,TRBV30,AWTLCSGQGV
14,TRBJ2-1,TRBV27,ASSPAGTTSYNEQF
14,TRBJ2-5,TRBV7-9,ASSPTGSEDRQTQY
12,TRBJ1-5,TRBV19,ASSIGGIDQPQH
14,TRBJ2-7,TRBV7-2,ASSSLDSGRSYEQY
15,TRBJ2-3,TRBV4-3,ASSHRTSSGGTDTQY
14,TRBJ2-7,TRBV27,ASSSFPRDSAYEQY
10,TRBJ1-5,TRBV28,ASSLLNQPQH
12,TRBJ1-1,TRBV19,ASSIDSTNTEAF
13,TRBJ2-3,TRBV5-4,ASSKQGAHLDTQY
11,TRBJ2-5,TRBV7-9,AGDRAIQETQY
11,TRBJ1-1,TRBV30,AWRSGEGAEAF
11,TRBJ2-2,TRBV30,AWSRTDTGELF
14,TRBJ2-7,TRBV4-1,ASSQVMTSGTSEQY
13,TRBJ2-1,TRBV6-5,ASSQGTSGRNEQF
11,TRBJ2-5,TRBV29-1,STGGGTGETQY
13,TRBJ1-2,TRBV5-1,ASSWGQGNGYGYT
12,TRBJ1-1,TRBV23-1,ASKGQYLNTEAF
13,TRBJ2-5,TRBV5-4,ASSSQGSFQETQY
14,TRBJ2-1,TRBV28,ASRPTGRTAYNEQF
12,TRBJ2-5,TRBV30,AWSVGGSGETQY
11,TRBJ1-2,TRBV9,ASSAAGPDGYT
11,TRBJ1-1,TRBV5-1,ASSLDRWSEAF
13,TRBJ2-5,TRBV7-3,ASSINRGPGETQY
16,TRBJ2-2,TRBV6-4,ASSDSGEVAGNTGELF
13,TRBJ2-7,TRBV4-1,ASTYQLTGNYEQY
13,TRBJ1-5,TRBV6-5,ASRLKGVSNQPQH
15,TRBJ1-1,TRBV29-1,SVDIVGQSVGNTEAF
13,TRBJ1-5,TRBV30,AWSVGAGGGQPQH
12,TRBJ2-7,TRBV7-7,ASSLEQGPYEQY
16,TRBJ2-7,TRBV18,ASSLNPWDRGQYYEQY
14,TRBJ1-5,TRBV28,ASRPPAGGRNQPQH
14,TRBJ2-2,TRBV28,ASSPRTGGSAGELF
13,TRBJ1-2,TRBV4-3,ASSQVQGPRNGYT
15,TRBJ2-3,TRBV6-1,ASSEGGLAGVADTQY
15,TRBJ2-5,TRBV19,ASSIGGQARGQETQY
15,TRBJ2-1,TRBV4-1,ASSQDGGGLGDNEQF
9,TRBJ1-2,TRBV29-1,SVVGLGGYT
14,TRBJ2-1,TRBV7-3,ASSTIAGGPGNEQF
15,TRBJ2-3,TRBV19,ASSVGLAGSSTDTQY
13,TRBJ1-6,TRBV2,ASSVTGGLISPLH
11,TRBJ2-3,TRBV2,ASSEATRGTQY
12,TRBJ1-4,TRBV15,ATEEPGLGEKLF
12,TRBJ1-3,TRBV9,ASSVEGARNTIY
11,TRBJ1-2,TRBV6-6,ASRTTANYGYT
14,TRBJ2-3,TRBV9,ASSPGQRDTTDTQY
13,TRBJ1-6,TRBV5-1,ASSPGVPGLEPLH
13,TRBJ2-3,TRBV29-1,SVEKGATATDTQY